The T cell receptor beta chain under discussion was sequenced for a study of control samples from healthy donors and cancer patients. Clones were sequenced by immunoSEQ multiplex PCR, and TCRdb holds only the in-frame ones, with some missing. Of about 190,000 clones listed, around 90% are singletons. After removal of 0 bases from V and 1 base from J, the junction contained 0 bases not matched to a gene. CDR3 length equals 15 residues. In germline, CDR1 is SGHAT, CDR2 FQNNGV. The TCR comes from a man aged 30-40 years in good health. The source material was blood. The gene calls are TRBV11-2 and TRBJ1-5; the match to TRBD1 covers 7 bases. The CDR3 here is CASSLDRGSNQPQHF. The CDR3 nucleotides are TGTGCCAGCAGCTTAGACAGGGGGAGCAATCAGCCCCAGCATTTT.